The 10 T cell receptor beta chains below all came from one sample that was sequenced in a study of blood T cell repertoires in COVID-19 (dated by TCRdb to 2019 to 2021). The library was obtained by the immunoSEQ multiplex PCR assay. Here the immuneACCESS table is served through TCRdb, limited to in-frame sequences with V and J called. Missing clones are a known gap in these copies; in checked studies unresolved V genes cover under half, and the rest lacks a known reason. In all, the sample holds roughly 100,000 clones, and around four fifths of those were seen once. The ten top clones hold about 5% of the sample. Sequencing input: peripheral blood. Receptors were obtained from a man between 60 and 70 years old with acute or convalescent COVID-19.

This clone was counted between two and nine times. The rearrangement joins TRBV5-1 to TRBJ1-5, with D perhaps matching TRBD1 (6 bases). CDR1 is SGHRS and CDR2 is YFSETQ in the germline V gene. The CDR3 is 14 amino acids. The V end lost 0 bases, the J end lost 5 bases, and 9 bases lay between the germline ends. The CDR3 protein is CASSLGAGDQPQHF. In DNA, the CDR3 is TGCGCCAGCAGCTTGGGGGCAGGGGATCAGCCCCAGCATTTT.

The chain uses TRBV7-9 and TRBJ2-2, with D possibly being TRBD1 (6 bases). V dropped 5 bases and J dropped 2 bases, with 12 bases sitting between them. Per germline, CDR1 SEHNR and CDR2 FQNEAQ (reference sequence). The length of the CDR3 is 15 residues. The CDR3 reads CASSRRDTNTGELFF. As DNA, the CDR3 is TGTGCCAGCAGCAGAAGGGACACCAACACCGGGGAGCTGTTTTTT.

Worth noting for this clone: Other DNA variants within this sample encode the same CDR3. The chain couples TRBV7-9 to TRBJ1-1, with 7 bases identical to TRBD1. The CDR3 length is 13 residues. Trimming took 2 bases from V and 3 from J; bases not matched to a gene: 0. Germline V gene sequence: CDR1 SEHNR, CDR2 FQNEAQ (reference sequence). The CDR3 nucleotides are TGTGCCAGCAGCTTAACAGGGGACACTGAAGCTTTCTTT. Protein sequence: CASSLTGDTEAFF.

The V call is TRBV30, the J call TRBJ2-7; 9 bases line up with TRBD1. J lost 5 bases, V lost 8 bases, and 19 bases had no gene match. This CDR3 has 16 residues. The germline V gene has CDR1 GTSNPN and CDR2 SVGIG (reference sequence). CDR3 in amino acids: CAGKKGPGQGAHEQYF. Here the CDR3 DNA reads TGTGCCGGAAAAAAGGGCCCGGGACAGGGTGCCCACGAGCAGTACTTC.

The V gene is TRBV28, the J gene TRBJ1-5, with D tentatively TRBD1 (6 bases). The V gene lost 6 bases and the J gene lost 4 bases, with 10 bases spanning the gap. Germline lookup yields CDR1 MDHEN and CDR2 SYDVKM. This CDR3 comprises 13 residues. CDR3 region: CASRKGVNQPQHF. Written as DNA, the CDR3 is TGTGCCAGCAGAAAGGGGGTTAATCAGCCCCAGCATTTT.

This clone was found once. The J gene is TRBJ1-6, the V gene TRBV7-9; 8 bases map to TRBD1. This CDR3 contains 16 residues. V dropped 3 bases and J dropped 7; count of bases not matched to a gene: 8. Looked up from germline, CDR1 is SEHNR and CDR2 is FQNEAQ (reference sequence). Here the CDR3 DNA reads TGTGCCAGCAGCTTGTCGACAGGGGCGGTCAATTCACCCCTCCACTTT. Translation gives CASSLSTGAVNSPLHF.

This clone occurred a few times. V and J are TRBV16 and TRBJ2-1; 8 positions match TRBD1. J lost 7 bases, V lost 1 base, and 6 bases had no gene match. Germline lookup yields CDR1 KGHSY and CDR2 FQNENV. The length of the CDR3 is 15 residues. In DNA form, the CDR3 reads TGTGCCAGCAGCCAATGGGACAGGAGAGGTAATGAGCAGTTCTTC. As protein: CASSQWDRRGNEQFF. Full variable domain (outside the CDR3, taken from reference TRBV16 and TRBJ2-1): GEEVAQTPKHLVRGEGQKAKLYCAPIKGHSYVFWYQQVLKNEFKFLISFQNENVFDETGMPKERFSAKCLPNSPCSLEIQATKLEDSAVYFCASSQWDRRGNEQFFGPGTRLTVL.

This chain joins TRBV24-1 and TRBJ1-6; TRBD1 matches at 9 bases. The CDR3 contains 16 residues. V lost 3 bases, J lost 7 bases, and 6 bases stayed unmatched. The germline V gene encodes CDR1 KGHDR and CDR2 SFDVKD. The CDR3 reads CATSDARQGGNSPLHF. CDR3 bases: TGTGCCACCAGTGATGCAAGACAGGGGGGAAATTCACCCCTCCACTTT.

J is TRBJ2-7 and V is TRBV7-9; D not certain. V was trimmed by 7 bases and J by 3 bases, leaving 13 bases between them. There are 13 residues in the CDR3. Germline CDR1 and CDR2: SEHNR and FQNEAQ (reference sequence). In nucleotides, the CDR3 is TGTGCCAGCACCCACAGAGAGTACTACGAGCAGTACTTC. Translation gives CASTHREYYEQYF.

This clone was recorded a few times. The gene calls are TRBV7-2 and TRBJ2-1; 13 positions agree with TRBD2. V dropped 1 base and J dropped 4; count of bases not matched to a gene: 7. Per the germline V gene, CDR1 is SGHTA and CDR2 is FQGNSA. This CDR3 has 18 residues. CDR3 nucleotide sequence: TGTGCCAGCAGCTTAGACCGAGGGACTAGCGGGAATTACAATGAGCAGTTCTTC. Protein sequence: CASSLDRGTSGNYNEQFF. The full variable domain, completed using reference TRBV7-2 and TRBJ2-1, is GAGVSQSPSNKVTEKGKDVELRCDPISGHTALYWYRQSLGQGLEFLIYFQGNSAPDKSGLPSDRFSAERTGGSVSTLTIQRTQQEDSAVYLCASSLDRGTSGNYNEQFFGPGTRLTVL.